The sequence of this T cell receptor (beta chain) was determined in a study of OX40 agonist ivuxolimab in advanced cancers. The assay was immunoSEQ multiplex PCR, and TCRdb's table has in-frame clones only and misses some. This sample has some 58,000 clones, with approximately 86% found just once. The V end was cut by 0 bases, the J end by 2 bases, with 9 bases between. Germline CDR1 SGHRS, CDR2 YFSETQ. This CDR3 is built from 14 residues. The TCR comes from an adult with an advanced solid tumor such as melanoma, head and neck, liver or kidney cancer. The sample here was CD4+ or CD8+ T cells sorted from blood, taken in a trial of the OX40 agonist ivuxolimab. V usage is TRBV5-1 and J usage is TRBJ2-7; TRBD2 is a possible D gene (5 bases). The CDR3 sequence is CASSLGGAPYEQYF. The CDR3 bases are TGCGCCAGCAGCTTGGGGGGAGCCCCCTACGAGCAGTACTTC.